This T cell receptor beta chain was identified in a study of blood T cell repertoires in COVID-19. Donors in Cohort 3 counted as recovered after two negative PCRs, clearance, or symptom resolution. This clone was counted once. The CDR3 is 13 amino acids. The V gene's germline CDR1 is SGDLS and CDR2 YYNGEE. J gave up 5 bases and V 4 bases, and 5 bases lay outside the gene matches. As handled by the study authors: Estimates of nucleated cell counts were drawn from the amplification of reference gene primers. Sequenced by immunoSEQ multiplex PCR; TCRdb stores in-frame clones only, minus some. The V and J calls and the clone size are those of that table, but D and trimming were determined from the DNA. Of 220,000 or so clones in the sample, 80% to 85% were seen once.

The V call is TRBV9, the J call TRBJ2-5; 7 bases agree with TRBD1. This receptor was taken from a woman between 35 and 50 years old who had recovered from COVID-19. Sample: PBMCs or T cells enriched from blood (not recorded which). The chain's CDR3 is CASSPGGQETQYF. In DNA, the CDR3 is TGTGCCAGCAGCCCTGGGGGACAGGAGACCCAGTACTTC.